A selection of T cell receptor beta chains follows, all from one sample in a study of blood T cells in healthy people across ages. In TCRdb, the 5' RACE reads were re-called with MiXCR into one record per CDR3 protein. The sample holds nearly 800,000 distinct CDR3 sequences, roughly 25% seen once. These data are also associated with another study on T cells of mothers and their children.

The sample taken for sequencing was blood. The receptors were sampled from a boy under 18 in good health. CDR3s include the opening cysteine and the closing phenylalanine or tryptophan. The D gene is left open where the match is weak. Clone size is not always given. Where it is, it says once, few, many or a class for expanded clones.

TRBJ1-6 - - TRBV28 TGTGCCAGCAGTTTAGTATCTGCGGCGCCGGAGGATTCACCCCTCCACTTT CASSLVSAAPEDSPLHF
TRBJ1-2 - few TRBV27 TGTGCCAGCAGGGACAGAGATGGGCCGGGCTATGGCTACACCTTC CASRDRDGPGYGYTF
TRBJ2-7 TRBD2 few TRBV7-2 TGTGCCAGCAGCCCCTTTGGCGGGGGCTACGAGCAGTACTTC CASSPFGGGYEQYF
TRBJ2-5 - - TRBV7-2 TGTACCAGCAGCTGGAGCGGCGCCGGAGAGACCCAGTACTTC CTSSWSGAGETQYF
TRBJ1-5 - few TRBV4-2 TGTGCCAGCAGCCAAGACTCACAGGGAAGTAACAGCAATCAGCCCCAGCATTTT CASSQDSQGSNSNQPQHF
TRBJ2-4 - - TRBV29-1 TGCAGCGCTGTCCCGGCAGGAAACATTCAGTACTTC CSAVPAGNIQYF
TRBJ2-7 - few TRBV6-2/TRBV6-3 TGTGCCAGCAGTTATCCCCCAGGCTCCGAGCAGTACTTC CASSYPPGSEQYF
TRBJ2-3 - few TRBV27 TGTGCCAGCAGTATCATCCGCACAGATACGCAGTATTTT CASSIIRTDTQYF
TRBJ2-1 - - TRBV19 TGTGCCAGTAGTATTTGGCCCACTAGTTACAATGAGCAGTTCTTC CASSIWPTSYNEQFF
TRBJ2-7 - - TRBV27 TGTGCCAGCAGTTTACTGGGACCGCACGAGCAGTACTTC CASSLLGPHEQYF
TRBJ2-2 TRBD1 - TRBV6-5 TGTGCCAGCAGTACTAGGACAGGGTTGAATGCCGGGGAGCTGTTTTTT CASSTRTGLNAGELFF
TRBJ2-3 - few TRBV5-1 TGCGCCAGCAGCCCCGGGCGAGATACGCAGTATTTT CASSPGRDTQYF
TRBJ1-1 - - TRBV7-9 TGTGCCAGCAGCCTCAGGGCTACTGAAGCTTTCTTT CASSLRATEAFF
TRBJ2-7 TRBD2 few TRBV12-3/TRBV12-4 TGTGCCAGCAGCCAAACATCACTAGCGGAGGACTCCTACGAGCAGTACTTC CASSQTSLAEDSYEQYF
TRBJ2-5 TRBD2 - TRBV5-5 TGTGCCAGCAGCTTGGCCCCGCTAGCGGGAGGGCCGGGGCAAGAGACCCAGTACTTC CASSLAPLAGGPGQETQYF
TRBJ2-1 - many TRBV29-1 TGCAGCGTTGAAGACCAGGTTAGCTCCTACAATGAGCAGTTCTTC CSVEDQVSSYNEQFF
TRBJ2-5 TRBD2 - TRBV7-9 TGTGCCAGCAGCTTAGTGGCGGGGGGCAGAGAGACCCAGTACTTC CASSLVAGGRETQYF
TRBJ1-2 TRBD1 few TRBV29-1 TGCAGCGTTGACAGGGGACAGTCCTATGGCTACACCTTC CSVDRGQSYGYTF
TRBJ1-6 - - TRBV19 TGTGCCAGTAGTATAGATCTTCGGGCCCTGAATTCACCCCTCCACTTT CASSIDLRALNSPLHF
TRBJ2-1 TRBD2 - TRBV11-2 TGTGCCAGCAGTTACACTAGCGGGATCAGTGAGCAGTTCTTC CASSYTSGISEQFF
TRBJ2-3 - few TRBV29-1 TGCAGCGTTGATTTCCCGGGCGCAGATACGCAGTATTTT CSVDFPGADTQYF
TRBJ2-5 TRBD2 - TRBV11-2 TGTGCCAGCAGCCGTAGCGGGGGGTACCAAGAGACCCAGTACTTC CASSRSGGYQETQYF
TRBJ1-5 TRBD1 - TRBV19 TGTGCCAGTAGCCGAACGACAGGGAACAATCAGCCCCAGCATTTT CASSRTTGNNQPQHF
TRBJ1-1 - few TRBV29-1 TGCAGCGTTGTACCGGGGGCCGGACGGGCAGCTTTCTTT CSVVPGAGRAAFF
TRBJ2-7 TRBD1 few TRBV20-1 TGCAGTGCTAGAGATGGGGGACAGGGGGCGGGCGAGCAGTACTTC CSARDGGQGAGEQYF
TRBJ1-4 - few TRBV20-1 TGCAGTGCTAGCGACGGAGAAAATGAAAAACTGTTTTTT CSASDGENEKLFF
TRBJ2-7 TRBD1 - TRBV20-1 TGCAGTGCTAGAGGGGTCGAGACAGGGAACTACGAGCAGTACTTC CSARGVETGNYEQYF
TRBJ1-1 - - TRBV4-1 TGCGCCAGCAGCCCGGAGGGGTTCGCTGAAGCTTTCTTT CASSPEGFAEAFF
TRBJ2-1 - - TRBV29-1 TGCAGCGTTCCAGGCCCGTTCTCCTACAATGAGCAGTTCTTC CSVPGPFSYNEQFF
TRBJ2-4 - few TRBV11-2 TGTGCCAGCAGCTTAGTAGGGGACATTCAGTACTTC CASSLVGDIQYF
TRBJ2-7 - few TRBV7-9 TGTGCCAGCAGCCCTCATGCCACAACCTACGAGCAGTACTTC CASSPHATTYEQYF
TRBJ2-4 - - TRBV7-3 TGTGCCAGCAGCTTTCGAGGGGGAAACATTCAGTACTTC CASSFRGGNIQYF
TRBJ2-3 - few TRBV5-1 TGCGCCAGCAGCTTGGCCGTGGGACCCGGTACGCAGTATTTT CASSLAVGPGTQYF
TRBJ2-4 - - TRBV20-1 TGCAGTGCTAGAGGGGGGTTCCAGGACATTCAGTACTTC CSARGGFQDIQYF
TRBJ1-6 - - TRBV20-1 TGCAGTGCTCCCGAGAGGCGGGGCGATTCACCCCTCCACTTT CSAPERRGDSPLHF
TRBJ2-1 - - TRBV20-1 TGCAGTGCTACCGCGAGAGGGCCCCGAGATGAGCAGTTCTTC CSATARGPRDEQFF
TRBJ2-5 - - TRBV7-2 TGTGCCAGCACCACTGGTAGCCAAGAGACCCAGTACTTC CASTTGSQETQYF
TRBJ2-6 - - TRBV5-5 TGTGCCAGCAGCTTGTCGCCATCCTCTGGGGCCAACGTCCTGACTTTC CASSLSPSSGANVLTF
TRBJ1-4 - - TRBV2 TGTGCCAGCAGTGACGGGGGCTATGAAAAACTGTTTTTT CASSDGGYEKLFF
TRBJ2-7 TRBD2 - TRBV5-1 TGCGCCAGCAGCGCCTACGCGGGAGTTTCCGAGCAGTACTTC CASSAYAGVSEQYF
TRBJ2-1 TRBD2 once TRBV5-4 TGTGCCAGCAGCCCCGGGACTAGCGGGAGGGCCTTATATAATGAGCAGTTCTTC CASSPGTSGRALYNEQFF
TRBJ1-2 TRBD1 - TRBV7-2 TGTGCCAGCAGCTTAAGACAGGGGGCGGTTGGCTACACCTTC CASSLRQGAVGYTF
TRBJ1-2 - once TRBV6-1 TGTGCCAGCAGTGAAGTTGCAGGCAATGGCTACACCTTC CASSEVAGNGYTF
TRBJ1-5 TRBD1 - TRBV28 TGTGCCAGCAGACCCACAGGGGTTATCAATCAGCCCCAGCATTTT CASRPTGVINQPQHF
TRBJ1-1 - - TRBV2 TGTGCCAGCATACCCAGCTTCCTGAACACTGAAGCTTTCTTT CASIPSFLNTEAFF
TRBJ1-1 - few TRBV27 TGTGCCTGCAAGACCATAGGAGTGAACACTGAAGCTTTCTTT CACKTIGVNTEAFF
TRBJ2-5 - - TRBV29-1 TGCAGCGTTGATTGCCAGGGCCAAGAGACCCAGTACTTT CSVDCQGQETQYF
TRBJ2-7 TRBD2 few TRBV6-6 TGTGCCAGCAGTTACGCTCTAGCGGGAGGATACGAGCAGTACTTC CASSYALAGGYEQYF
TRBJ2-7 - - TRBV9 TGTGCCAGCAGCGTAGGAGCCAGCAGTGGCGAGCAGTACTTC CASSVGASSGEQYF
TRBJ2-1 - - TRBV6-6 TGTGCCAGCAGTTTGATGGGGTTCTACAATGAGCAGTTCTTC CASSLMGFYNEQFF
TRBJ1-4 - few TRBV4-3 TGCGCCAGCAGCCAACGGTGGGCTAGGAGTGAAAAACTGTTTTTT CASSQRWARSEKLFF
TRBJ1-4 TRBD1 - TRBV7-2 TGTGCCAGCAGTATCCTGACAGGGGCTCTGTTTTTT CASSILTGALFF
TRBJ1-1 TRBD1 - TRBV2 TGTGCCAGCAGCGAAGACAGGGAAAACACTGAAGCTTTCTTT CASSEDRENTEAFF
TRBJ1-3 TRBD1 - TRBV3-1 TGTGCCAGCAGCTCACGAGGACAGGGCGCGGGAAACACCATATATTTT CASSSRGQGAGNTIYF
TRBJ2-1 - - TRBV11-2 TGTGCCAGCAGCTTAGATGTCAGTCCTGGCGCTGAGCAGTTCTTC CASSLDVSPGAEQFF
TRBJ2-1 TRBD2 few TRBV6-2/TRBV6-3 TGTGCCAGCGTCCGCTCTAGCGGAGACAATGAGCAGTTCTTC CASVRSSGDNEQFF
TRBJ2-1 - - TRBV20-1 TGCAGTGCTAGAGATCTCAGGGAGTCGTGGCAGTTCTTC CSARDLRESWQFF
TRBJ1-2 - few TRBV28 TGTGCCAGCAAACCGGGAAACTATGGCTACACCTTC CASKPGNYGYTF
TRBJ2-1 - - TRBV28 TGTGCCAGCAGCCTGAGCCTAACTTACGAGCAGTTCTTC CASSLSLTYEQFF